This paragraph covers one TCR beta chain sequence. The patients serving as multiple sclerosis controls were treatment-naive. They had stable or active relapsing-remitting disease and fulfilled revised McDonald criteria. Germline V gene sequence: CDR1 MGHRA, CDR2 YSYEKL. J gave up 7 bases and V 0 bases, and 15 bases lay outside the gene matches. The CDR3 loop spans 18 amino acids. The sample comes from a study of CD8 T cells in Susac syndrome. With random hexamers, reverse transcription was performed on roughly 0.45 to 1 ug of RNA. The CDR3 of TCR beta was amplified by immunoSEQ multiplex PCR across 54 Vbeta and 13 Jbeta. TCRdb re-analysed the immunoSEQ multiplex PCR reads in MiXCR, keeping a single row per CDR3 protein. The data hold about 130,000 distinct CDR3 sequences, with over 90% observed a single time.

This chain links TRBV4-1 with TRBJ2-4; 7 nucleotides align to TRBD1. The TCR was taken from a human donor with multiple sclerosis. Sample: CD8+ T cells from PBMCs. The CDR3 region has the DNA TGCGCCAGCAGCCAAGATCACGGGACAGACCCTCGCTGGAACATTCAGTACTTC. It encodes CASSQDHGTDPRWNIQYF.